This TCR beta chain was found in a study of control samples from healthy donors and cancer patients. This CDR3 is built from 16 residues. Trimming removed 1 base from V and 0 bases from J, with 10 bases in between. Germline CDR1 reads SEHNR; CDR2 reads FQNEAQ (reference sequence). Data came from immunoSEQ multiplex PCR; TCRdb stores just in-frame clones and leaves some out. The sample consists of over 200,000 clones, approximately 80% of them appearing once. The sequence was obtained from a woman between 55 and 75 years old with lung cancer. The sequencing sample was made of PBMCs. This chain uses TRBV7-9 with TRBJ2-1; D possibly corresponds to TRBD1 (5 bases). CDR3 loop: CASSLEPGRSYNEQFF. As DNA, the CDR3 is TGTGCCAGCAGCTTAGAGCCAGGGCGCTCCTACAATGAGCAGTTCTTC.